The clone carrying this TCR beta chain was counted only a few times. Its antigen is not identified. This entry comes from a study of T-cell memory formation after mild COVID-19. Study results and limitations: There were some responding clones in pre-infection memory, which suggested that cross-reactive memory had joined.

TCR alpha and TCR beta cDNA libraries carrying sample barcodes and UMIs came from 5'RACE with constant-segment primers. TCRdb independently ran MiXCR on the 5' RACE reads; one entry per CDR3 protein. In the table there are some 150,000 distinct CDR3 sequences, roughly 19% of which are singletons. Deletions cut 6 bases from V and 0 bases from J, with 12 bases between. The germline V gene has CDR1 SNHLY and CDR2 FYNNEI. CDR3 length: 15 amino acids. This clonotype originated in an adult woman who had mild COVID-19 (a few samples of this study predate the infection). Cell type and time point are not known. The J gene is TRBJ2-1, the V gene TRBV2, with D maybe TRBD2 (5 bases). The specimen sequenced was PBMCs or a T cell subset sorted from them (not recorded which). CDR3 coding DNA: TGTGCCAGCAGAGACGGGGAACCCTCCTACAATGAGCAGTTCTTC. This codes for CASRDGEPSYNEQFF.